A selection of T cell receptor beta chains follows, all from one sample in a study of blood T cell repertoires in COVID-19. Assay: immunoSEQ multiplex PCR; the TCRdb copy retains only in-frame clones and omits some. Of approximately 170,000 clones listed, approximately 86% were seen once; the top ten hold 7% to 10%. Sequencing was done on a sample of peripheral blood. The receptors were gathered from a man aged 50 to 60 with active or convalescent COVID-19. CDR3s include the opening cysteine and the closing phenylalanine or tryptophan. Each record gives: V gene, J gene, D gene, clone size, CDR3 protein, CDR3 DNA. The D gene is left open where the match is weak. Size is stated for part of the rows, as once, few or many counts, or as a class when the clone is expanded.

V gene: TRBV19
J gene: TRBJ1-2
D gene: TRBD1
clone size: NA
CDR3 protein: CASTPRTGAGSGYGYTF
CDR3 DNA: TGTGCCAGTACTCCACGGACAGGGGCAGGGTCGGGCTATGGCTACACCTTC

V gene: TRBV14
J gene: TRBJ1-4
D gene: NA
clone size: NA
CDR3 protein: CASSLSRGALNEKLFF
CDR3 DNA: TGTGCCAGCAGCTTGTCTAGGGGCGCCCTTAATGAAAAACTGTTTTTT

V gene: TRBV3-1/TRBV3-2
J gene: TRBJ1-1
D gene: TRBD1
clone size: NA
CDR3 protein: CASSQGAGTANAFF
CDR3 DNA: TGTGCCAGCAGCCAAGGGGCCGGGACAGCAAACGCTTTCTTT

V gene: TRBV6-5
J gene: TRBJ1-1
D gene: TRBD1
clone size: NA
CDR3 protein: CASSYGTGVEMEAFF
CDR3 DNA: TGTGCCAGCAGTTACGGCACAGGGGTCGAAATGGAAGCTTTCTTT

V gene: TRBV3-1/TRBV3-2
J gene: TRBJ1-2
D gene: TRBD1
clone size: NA
CDR3 protein: CASRDDGQANYGYTF
CDR3 DNA: TGTGCCAGCAGGGACGATGGACAGGCCAACTATGGCTACACCTTC

V gene: TRBV7-2
J gene: TRBJ2-1
D gene: TRBD2
clone size: NA
CDR3 protein: CASSFSGRGEEQFF
CDR3 DNA: TGTGCCAGCAGCTTTAGCGGGAGGGGGGAGGAGCAGTTCTTC

V gene: TRBV28
J gene: TRBJ1-1
D gene: NA
clone size: few
CDR3 protein: CASSLEGTNTEAFF
CDR3 DNA: TGTGCCAGCAGTTTAGAGGGTACGAACACTGAAGCTTTCTTT

V gene: TRBV19
J gene: TRBJ1-1
D gene: NA
clone size: NA
CDR3 protein: CASSISRGLGEAFF
CDR3 DNA: TGTGCCAGTAGTATTTCTAGGGGTTTGGGTGAAGCTTTCTTT

V gene: TRBV19
J gene: TRBJ1-2
D gene: TRBD1
clone size: once
CDR3 protein: CASNPLAGGYGYTF
CDR3 DNA: TGTGCCAGTAACCCCCTCGCAGGGGGATATGGCTACACCTTC

V gene: TRBV24-1
J gene: TRBJ1-1
D gene: TRBD1
clone size: NA
CDR3 protein: CATRQGGANTEAFF
CDR3 DNA: TGTGCCACCAGACAGGGGGGAGCGAACACTGAAGCTTTCTTT

V gene: TRBV7-9
J gene: TRBJ2-7
D gene: TRBD1
clone size: NA
CDR3 protein: CASSLGQGKGEQYF
CDR3 DNA: TGTGCCAGCAGCTTGGGACAGGGGAAGGGAGAGCAGTACTTC

V gene: TRBV19
J gene: TRBJ1-5
D gene: NA
clone size: NA
CDR3 protein: CASSIVGSNGNQPQHF
CDR3 DNA: TGTGCCAGTAGTATAGTAGGGAGCAACGGCAATCAGCCCCAGCATTTT

V gene: TRBV3-1/TRBV3-2
J gene: TRBJ1-6
D gene: NA
clone size: NA
CDR3 protein: CASSQEAGTGVNSPLHF
CDR3 DNA: TGTGCCAGCAGCCAAGAGGCGGGGACCGGGGTTAATTCACCCCTCCACTTT

V gene: TRBV7-2
J gene: TRBJ2-3
D gene: TRBD2
clone size: NA
CDR3 protein: CASSLLASGGPQDTQYF
CDR3 DNA: TGTGCCAGCAGCTTATTAGCTAGCGGGGGTCCCCAGGATACGCAGTATTTT

V gene: TRBV20-1
J gene: TRBJ2-7
D gene: NA
clone size: once
CDR3 protein: CSASRAYEQYF
CDR3 DNA: TGCAGTGCTAGTCGTGCCTACGAGCAGTACTTC

V gene: TRBV7-2
J gene: TRBJ1-6
D gene: NA
clone size: NA
CDR3 protein: CASSFTYSAGYSPLHF
CDR3 DNA: TGTGCCAGCAGCTTCACTTACAGCGCGGGTTATTCACCCCTCCACTTT

V gene: TRBV5-4
J gene: TRBJ2-3
D gene: TRBD1
clone size: NA
CDR3 protein: CASSLGSDRATDTQYF
CDR3 DNA: TGTGCCAGCAGCTTGGGATCGGACAGGGCCACAGATACGCAGTATTTT

V gene: TRBV3-1/TRBV3-2
J gene: TRBJ2-3
D gene: TRBD2
clone size: NA
CDR3 protein: CASSLMTSSTDTQYF
CDR3 DNA: TGTGCCAGCAGCTTAATGACTAGCAGTACAGATACGCAGTATTTT

V gene: TRBV19
J gene: TRBJ2-7
D gene: NA
clone size: NA
CDR3 protein: CASSIEAGELYEQYF
CDR3 DNA: TGTGCCAGTAGTATAGAAGCGGGCGAACTTTACGAGCAGTACTTC

V gene: TRBV30
J gene: TRBJ1-1
D gene: NA
clone size: NA
CDR3 protein: CAWRRQNTEAFF
CDR3 DNA: TGTGCCTGGAGGAGACAGAACACTGAAGCTTTCTTT

V gene: TRBV5-4
J gene: TRBJ2-1
D gene: NA
clone size: NA
CDR3 protein: CASRPRGEDNEQFF
CDR3 DNA: TGTGCCAGCAGGCCCAGGGGTGAGGACAATGAGCAGTTCTTC

V gene: TRBV11-3
J gene: TRBJ2-1
D gene: TRBD1
clone size: NA
CDR3 protein: CASSLGTGGMDEQFF
CDR3 DNA: TGTGCCAGCAGCTTAGGGACAGGGGGGATGGATGAGCAGTTCTTC